The clone carrying this T cell receptor beta chain was found once. The CDR3 runs to 16 residues. The ends lost 6 bases at V and 5 bases at J; junction bases unmatched: 14. Germline V gene lookup returns CDR1 KGHSH and CDR2 LQKENI. The data stem from a study of blood T cell repertoires in COVID-19. Study details: Acute and convalescent COVID-19 samples came from the United States, Italy and Spain.

Under the authors' procedure: Nucleated cell counts were estimated from reference gene primer amplification. Clones were read by immunoSEQ multiplex PCR, and TCRdb kept only the in-frame ones, dropping some. That table supplies the V and J calls and clone size; D and trimming were determined from the DNA. Of around 56,000 clones listed, approximately 81% are singletons. Material: peripheral blood. The sequence came from an elderly woman with active or convalescent COVID-19. This sequence joins TRBV18 and TRBJ2-5; 8 bases align to TRBD2. CDR3 nucleotide sequence: TGTGCCAGCTCCCAATGGACTAGCCGTTCGGGTGAGACCCAGTACTTC. Protein sequence: CASSQWTSRSGETQYF.